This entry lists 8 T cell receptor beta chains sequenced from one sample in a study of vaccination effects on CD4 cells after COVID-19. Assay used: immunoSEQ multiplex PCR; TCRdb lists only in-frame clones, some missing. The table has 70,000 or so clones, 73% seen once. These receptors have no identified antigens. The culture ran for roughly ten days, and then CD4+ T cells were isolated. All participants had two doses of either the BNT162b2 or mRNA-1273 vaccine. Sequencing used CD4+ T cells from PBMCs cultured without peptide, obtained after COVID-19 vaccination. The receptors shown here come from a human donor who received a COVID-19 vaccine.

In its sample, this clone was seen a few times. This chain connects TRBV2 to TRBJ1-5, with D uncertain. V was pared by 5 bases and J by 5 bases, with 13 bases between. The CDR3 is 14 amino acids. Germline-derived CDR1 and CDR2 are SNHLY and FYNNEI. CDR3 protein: CASSYIGIDQPQHF. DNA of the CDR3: TGTGCCAGCAGTTACATCGGTATAGATCAGCCCCAGCATTTT.

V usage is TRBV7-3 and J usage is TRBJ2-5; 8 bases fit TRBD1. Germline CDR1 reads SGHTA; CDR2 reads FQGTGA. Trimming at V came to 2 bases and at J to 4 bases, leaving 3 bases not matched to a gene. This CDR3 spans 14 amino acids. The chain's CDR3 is CASSLPGTGETQYF. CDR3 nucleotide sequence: TGTGCCAGCAGCTTACCCGGGACAGGAGAGACCCAGTACTTC.

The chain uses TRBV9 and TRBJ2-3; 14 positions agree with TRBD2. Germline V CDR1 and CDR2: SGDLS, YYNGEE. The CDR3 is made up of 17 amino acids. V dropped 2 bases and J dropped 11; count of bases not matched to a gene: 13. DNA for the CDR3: TGTGCCAGCAGCGTCTCCTTGACTAGCGGGGGGGGACTTGGGCAGTATTTT. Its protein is CASSVSLTSGGGLGQYF. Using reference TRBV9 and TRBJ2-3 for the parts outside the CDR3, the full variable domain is DSGVTQTPKHLITATGQRVTLRCSPRSGDLSVYWYQQSLDQGLQFLIQYYNGEERAKGNILERFSAQQFPDLHSELNLSSLELGDSALYFCASSVSLTSGGGLGQYFGPGTRLTVL.

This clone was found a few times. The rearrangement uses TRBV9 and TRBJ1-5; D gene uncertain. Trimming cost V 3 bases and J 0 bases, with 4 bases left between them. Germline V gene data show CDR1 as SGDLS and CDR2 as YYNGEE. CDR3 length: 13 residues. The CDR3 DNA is TGTGCCAGCAGCGCCTATAGCAATCAGCCCCAGCATTTT. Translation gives CASSAYSNQPQHF.

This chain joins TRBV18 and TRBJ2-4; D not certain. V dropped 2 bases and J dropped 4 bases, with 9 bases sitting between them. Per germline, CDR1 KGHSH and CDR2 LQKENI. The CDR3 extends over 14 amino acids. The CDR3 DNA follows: TGTGCCAGCTCACCAGGAAATCCAAAAAACATTCAGTACTTC. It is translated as CASSPGNPKNIQYF.

DNA of the CDR3: TGTGCCAGCAGTGGGAGGGGAAGAAATTCACCCCTCCACTTT. Protein: CASSGRGRNSPLHF. The chain carries TRBV5-6 and TRBJ1-6, with TRBD1 as a possible D gene (5 bases). The V gene lost 5 bases and the J gene lost 7 bases, with 13 bases spanning the gap. CDR1 and CDR2 (germline): SGHDT, YYEEEE. The CDR3 extends over 14 amino acids. The entire variable domain, with the rest obtained from reference TRBV5-6 and TRBJ1-6, is as follows: DAGVTQSPTHLIKTRGQQVTLRCSPKSGHDTVSWYQQALGQGPQFIFQYYEEEERQRGNFPDRFSGHQFPNYSSELNVNALLLGDSALYLCASSGRGRNSPLHFGNGTRLTVT.

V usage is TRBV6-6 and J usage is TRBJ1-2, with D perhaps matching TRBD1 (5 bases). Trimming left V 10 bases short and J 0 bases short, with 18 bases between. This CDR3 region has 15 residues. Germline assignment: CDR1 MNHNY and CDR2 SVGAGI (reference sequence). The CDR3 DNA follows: TGTGCCACCCTCCAGGGAGGGGCCCCTAACTATGGCTACACCTTC. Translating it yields CATLQGGAPNYGYTF.

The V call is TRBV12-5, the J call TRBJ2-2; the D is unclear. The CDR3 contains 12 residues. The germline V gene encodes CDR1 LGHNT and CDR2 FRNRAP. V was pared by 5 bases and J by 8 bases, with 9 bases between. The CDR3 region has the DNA TGTGCTAGTGGTCTACCTCCGGGGGAGCTGTTTTTT. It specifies CASGLPPGELFF.